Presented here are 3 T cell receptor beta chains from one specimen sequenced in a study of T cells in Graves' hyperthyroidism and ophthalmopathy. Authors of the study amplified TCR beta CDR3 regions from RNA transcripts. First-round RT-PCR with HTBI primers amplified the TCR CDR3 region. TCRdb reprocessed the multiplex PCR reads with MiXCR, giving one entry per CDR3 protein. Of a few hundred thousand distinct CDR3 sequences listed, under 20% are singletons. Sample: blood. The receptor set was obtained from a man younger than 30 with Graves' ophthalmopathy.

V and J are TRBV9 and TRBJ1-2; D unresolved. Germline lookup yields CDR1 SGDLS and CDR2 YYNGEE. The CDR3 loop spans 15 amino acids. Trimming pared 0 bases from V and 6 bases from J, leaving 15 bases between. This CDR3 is CASSVERDIHNGYTF. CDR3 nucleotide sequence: TGTGCCAGCAGCGTAGAGCGCGACATTCATAATGGCTACACCTTC.

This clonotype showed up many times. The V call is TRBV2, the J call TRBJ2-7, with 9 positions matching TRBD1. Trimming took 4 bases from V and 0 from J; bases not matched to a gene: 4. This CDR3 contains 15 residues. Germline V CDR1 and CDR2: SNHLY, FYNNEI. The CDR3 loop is CASSGRDRASYEQYF. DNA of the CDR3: TGTGCCAGCAGTGGCCGGGACAGGGCCTCCTACGAGCAGTACTTC.

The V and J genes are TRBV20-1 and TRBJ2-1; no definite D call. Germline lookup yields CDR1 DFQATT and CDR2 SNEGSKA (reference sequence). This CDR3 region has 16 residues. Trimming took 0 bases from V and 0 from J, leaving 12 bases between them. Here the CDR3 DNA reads TGCAGTGCTAGAGATTCTCGGAAGAGCTCCTACAATGAGCAGTTCTTC. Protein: CSARDSRKSSYNEQFF.